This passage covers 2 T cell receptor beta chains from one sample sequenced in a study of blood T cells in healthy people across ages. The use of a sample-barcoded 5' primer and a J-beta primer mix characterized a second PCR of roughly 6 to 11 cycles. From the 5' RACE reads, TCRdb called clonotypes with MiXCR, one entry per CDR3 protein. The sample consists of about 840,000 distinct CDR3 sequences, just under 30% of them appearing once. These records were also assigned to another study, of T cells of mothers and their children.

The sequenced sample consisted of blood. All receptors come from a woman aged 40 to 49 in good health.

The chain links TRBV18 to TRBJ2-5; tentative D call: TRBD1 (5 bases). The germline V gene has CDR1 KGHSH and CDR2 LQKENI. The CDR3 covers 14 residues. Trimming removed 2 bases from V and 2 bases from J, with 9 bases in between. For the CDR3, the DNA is TGTGCCAGCTCACCAGACAGAAAGCAAGAGACCCAGTACTTC. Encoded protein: CASSPDRKQETQYF.

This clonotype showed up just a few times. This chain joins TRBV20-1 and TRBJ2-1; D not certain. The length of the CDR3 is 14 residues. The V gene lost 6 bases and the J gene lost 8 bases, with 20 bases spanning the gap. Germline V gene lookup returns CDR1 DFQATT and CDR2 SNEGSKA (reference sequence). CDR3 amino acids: CSASGPGQPYEQFF. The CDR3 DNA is TGCAGTGCCTCAGGCCCGGGCCAGCCCTATGAGCAGTTCTTC.